The 28 T cell receptor beta chains in this list originate from one sample, sequenced in a study of PD-1 blockade in classical Hodgkin lymphoma. All trial patients relapsed after autologous stem cell transplantation. Assay used: immunoSEQ multiplex PCR; TCRdb lists only in-frame clones, some missing. This table holds around 5,000 clones, 63% found once. Sequences were derived from peripheral blood mononuclear cells (PBMCs), sampled at baseline. The receptors originated from a human donor with classical Hodgkin lymphoma.

The chain recombines TRBV7-2 with TRBJ2-7, with TRBD1 identical over 9 bases. Germline V lookup: CDR1 SGHTA, CDR2 FQGNSA. V shed 5 bases and J 6 bases; nucleotides not matched to a gene: 11. The CDR3 extends over 15 amino acids. The CDR3 DNA is TGTGCCAGCAGCCCTCGACAGGGGGGATTAGGCGAGCAGTACTTC. Translation: CASSPRQGGLGEQYF. Combining the CDR3 with reference TRBV7-2 and TRBJ2-7 gives the whole variable domain GAGVSQSPSNKVTEKGKDVELRCDPISGHTALYWYRQSLGQGLEFLIYFQGNSAPDKSGLPSDRFSAERTGGSVSTLTIQRTQQEDSAVYLCASSPRQGGLGEQYFGPGTRLTVT.

The chain recombines TRBV6-1 with TRBJ2-1; no clear D. Germline V gene lookup returns CDR1 MNHNS and CDR2 SASEGT. This CDR3 is 12 amino acids long. Trimming cost V 7 bases and J 11 bases, with 15 bases left between them. CDR3 sequence: CASMTDLRKQFF. CDR3 sequence (DNA): TGTGCCAGCATGACGGACCTTCGCAAGCAGTTCTTC.

CDR3 amino acids: CASSPTGQGHETQYF. CDR3 sequence (DNA): TGTGCCAGCTCTCCTACCGGACAGGGGCACGAGACCCAGTACTTC. V usage is TRBV18 and J usage is TRBJ2-5, with 9 bases fitting TRBD1. The CDR3 is 15 residues long. V lost 6 bases and J lost 5; bases outside the gene matches: 10. CDR1 KGHSH and CDR2 LQKENI come from the germline V gene.

This clone was picked up a small number of times. V is TRBV27 and J is TRBJ1-2; D not certain. The CDR3 is 13 amino acids. V lost 3 bases and J 2 bases, leaving 7 bases between the germline ends. CDR1 is MNHEY and CDR2 is SMNVEV in the germline V gene (reference sequence). CDR3 DNA sequence: TGTGCCAGCAGTTTGGCCCGCAACTATGGCTACACCTTC. This sequence encodes CASSLARNYGYTF.

The chain recombines TRBV5-1 with TRBJ2-5, with 7 bases lining up with TRBD2. Unmatched junction bases numbered 5, after V lost 0 bases and J lost 0 bases. CDR3 length: 16 residues. Germline V gene data show CDR1 as SGHRS and CDR2 as YFSETQ. The CDR3 here is CASSLVGGFDQETQYF. CDR3 sequence (DNA): TGCGCCAGCAGCTTGGTGGGAGGGTTTGACCAAGAGACCCAGTACTTC.

The V gene is TRBV5-1, the J gene TRBJ2-5; D might be TRBD1 (6 bases). This CDR3 comprises 16 residues. Germline CDR1 SGHRS, CDR2 YFSETQ. V was cut by 4 bases and J by 2 bases, with 18 bases left in between. CDR3 in amino acids: CASSRSPGHLQETQYF. The CDR3 region has the DNA TGCGCCAGCAGCCGGAGCCCGGGACACCTACAAGAGACCCAGTACTTC.

CDR3 DNA: TGTGCCAGCAGCTTAGTGGGGGGGCGAAGTACTGAAGCTTTCTTT. Protein product: CASSLVGGRSTEAFF. V is TRBV7-2 and J is TRBJ1-1, with D perhaps TRBD1 (6 bases). CDR3 size: 15 residues. The germline CDR1 and CDR2 sequences are SGHTA and FQGNSA. The germline V and J ends were trimmed by 1 base and 5 bases, with 14 bases remaining between them.

This clone was seen only once. The chain has TRBV10-1 and TRBJ2-4; 10 positions match TRBD2. CDR3 length equals 15 residues. CDR1 is WNHNN and CDR2 is SYGVQD in the germline V gene (reference sequence). J was trimmed by 9 bases and V by 0 bases; bases with no gene match: 5. In DNA, the CDR3 is TGCGCCAGCAGTGAGTCCCGGCTAGCGGGAGTCATTCAGTACTTC. As protein: CASSESRLAGVIQYF.

This clone was recorded a few times. V gene TRBV4-3 combines with J gene TRBJ2-3; maybe TRBD1 (6 bases). Germline CDR1 reads LGHNA; CDR2 reads YSLEER. The CDR3 runs to 18 residues. Trimming removed 0 bases at V and 3 bases at J, with 19 bases between. CDR3 DNA sequence: TGCGCCAGCAGCCAAGAAAGTGAGGGGGATGATGGGACAGATACGCAGTATTTT. Its translation: CASSQESEGDDGTDTQYF.

The chain couples TRBV4-2 to TRBJ2-1; D is unclear. The CDR3 runs 14 residues. V gave up 3 bases and J gave up 9 bases, with 15 bases separating them. Germline CDR1 reads LGHNA; CDR2 reads YNFKEQ. The CDR3 is CASSHHDQEGEQFF. The CDR3 DNA follows: TGTGCCAGCAGCCACCATGACCAGGAAGGTGAGCAGTTCTTC.

This clone has a handful of counts. The chain joins TRBV11-2 to TRBJ2-5; D is uncertain. This CDR3 region has 13 residues. CDR1 is SGHAT, CDR2 FQNNGV, per germline. V shed 3 bases and J shed 4 bases, with 9 bases lying between them. Written as DNA, the CDR3 is TGTGCCAGCAGCTTTAGGGATCGAGAGACCCAGTACTTC. This gives the protein CASSFRDRETQYF.

This chain uses TRBV9 with TRBJ2-1; D gene unclear. Trimming stripped 1 base from V and 5 bases from J, with 10 bases between. The CDR3 contains 14 residues. Looked up from germline, CDR1 is SGDLS and CDR2 is YYNGEE. CDR3 nucleotides: TGTGCCAGCAGCGTATCCACCGCAAACAATGAGCAGTTCTTC. It specifies CASSVSTANNEQFF.

The rearrangement uses TRBV19 and TRBJ1-2; a weak D match, TRBD1 (6 bases). Per germline, CDR1 LNHDA and CDR2 SQIVND (reference sequence). The CDR3 covers 16 residues. V was pared by 5 bases and J by 1 base, with 17 bases between. CDR3 sequence: CASSFATGTFNYGYTF. CDR3 sequence (DNA): TGTGCCAGTAGTTTTGCTACAGGGACTTTTAACTATGGCTACACCTTC.

The chain uses TRBV27 and TRBJ1-1, with D hard to call. With 6 bases removed from V and 3 bases from J, the gap between germline ends came to 11 bases. Germline V CDR1 and CDR2: MNHEY, SMNVEV (reference sequence). The length of the CDR3 is 13 residues. The CDR3 reads CASSLKAYTEAFF. In DNA, the CDR3 is TGTGCCAGCAGCTTGAAGGCTTACACTGAAGCTTTCTTT.

The V call is TRBV5-1, the J call TRBJ2-7; 7 nucleotides match TRBD1. This CDR3 is 15 amino acids long. In germline, CDR1 is SGHRS, CDR2 YFSETQ. After removal of 0 bases from V and 3 bases from J, the junction contained 6 bases not matched to a gene. In DNA form, the CDR3 reads TGCGCCAGCAGCTTGGAAATGGGACAGAACTACGAGCAGTACTTC. Its protein product is CASSLEMGQNYEQYF.

This sequence joins TRBV28 and TRBJ1-5, with 7 bases that match TRBD1. The germline V gene encodes CDR1 MDHEN and CDR2 SYDVKM. The CDR3 runs to 15 residues. Trimming at V came to 5 bases and at J to 5 bases, leaving 9 bases not matched to a gene. In DNA form, the CDR3 reads TGTGCCAGCAGTCCCCGGGACAGCCCTTATCAGCCCCAGCATTTT. This sequence encodes CASSPRDSPYQPQHF.

This clone is termed medium-sized. The chain employs TRBV30 and TRBJ2-7; the D is unclear. Germline V gene data show CDR1 as GTSNPN and CDR2 as SVGIG (reference sequence). The V gene lost 3 bases and the J gene lost 5 bases, with 8 bases spanning the gap. The CDR3 is made up of 11 amino acids. The CDR3 DNA follows: TGTGCCTGGAGGGACCGGGACGAGCAGTACTTC. It encodes CAWRDRDEQYF.

This clone was seen only a few times. The V call is TRBV7-8, the J call TRBJ2-1; D is possibly TRBD1 (5 bases). The CDR3 spans 13 residues. V was shortened by 5 bases and J by 4 bases, with 9 bases between the two germline ends. Germline CDR1 is SGHVS and CDR2 is FQNEAQ. CDR3 bases: TGTGCCAGCAGCATTGACAGTTACAATGAGCAGTTCTTC. This encodes CASSIDSYNEQFF.

A few counts support this clone. V usage is TRBV27 and J usage is TRBJ2-3; 9 bases match TRBD2. CDR1 MNHEY and CDR2 SMNVEV come from the germline V gene (reference sequence). This CDR3 spans 17 amino acids. V lost 6 bases, J lost 0 bases, and 10 bases stayed unmatched. In DNA form, the CDR3 reads TGTGCCAGCAGCCCCGGTCGACTAGCGGCTAGCACAGATACGCAGTATTTT. Translation: CASSPGRLAASTDTQYF.

The chain employs TRBV5-5 and TRBJ2-2, with D tentatively TRBD1 or TRBD2 (5 bases each). V lost 5 bases and J lost 4, with 15 bases in between. The CDR3 runs 15 residues. Germline V lookup: CDR1 SGHKS, CDR2 YYEKEE (reference sequence). The CDR3 region is CASSSGTSLTGELFF. CDR3 DNA: TGTGCCAGCAGTTCCGGGACCTCCCTCACCGGGGAGCTGTTTTTT.

V gene TRBV29-1 combines with J gene TRBJ1-2; 10 nucleotides agree with TRBD1. From germline, CDR1 is SQVTM and CDR2 ANQGSEA. The junction had 2 bases not matched to a gene; V was cut back by 6 bases and J by 4 bases. This CDR3 has 12 amino acids. CDR3 DNA: TGCAGCGTGGACAGGGGGGTCTATGGCTACACCTTC. It specifies CSVDRGVYGYTF.

J is TRBJ2-5 and V is TRBV21-1; the DNA was not compared with TRBD1, the D call given in the table. TRBV21-1 is a pseudogene locus. This CDR3 region has 19 residues. The CDR3 nucleotides read TGTGCCAGCAGTAAAAAAAGGCTGGGCCGGGACACCGTACAAGAGACCCAGTACTTC. Translation: CASSKKRLGRDTVQETQYF.

This clone was recorded a few times. The rearrangement joins TRBV9 to TRBJ1-1; a possible D gene is TRBD1 (6 bases). The CDR3 totals 13 residues. Germline values: CDR1 SGDLS, CDR2 YYNGEE. V was shortened by 2 bases and J by 6 bases, with 11 bases between the two germline ends. The CDR3 nucleotides are TGTGCCAGCAGCGTCTCACAGGGATCTGAAGCTTTCTTT. Translated: CASSVSQGSEAFF.

The rearrangement uses TRBV9 and TRBJ1-2; maybe TRBD1 (6 bases). Germline-derived CDR1 and CDR2 are SGDLS and YYNGEE. Trimming removed 0 bases at V and 4 bases at J, with 13 bases between. CDR3 length: 15 amino acids. The CDR3 protein is CASSVEGGKSYGYTF. CDR3 nucleotides: TGTGCCAGCAGCGTAGAAGGGGGGAAAAGCTATGGCTACACCTTC. Drawing the rest from reference TRBV9 and TRBJ1-2, the complete variable domain is DSGVTQTPKHLITATGQRVTLRCSPRSGDLSVYWYQQSLDQGLQFLIQYYNGEERAKGNILERFSAQQFPDLHSELNLSSLELGDSALYFCASSVEGGKSYGYTFGSGTRLTVV.

This clone came up a few times. The gene calls are TRBV7-9 and TRBJ1-6; TRBD1 matches 8 bases. This CDR3 is built from 14 residues. The germline V gene has CDR1 SEHNR and CDR2 FQNEAQ (reference sequence). V shed 6 bases and J 9 bases; nucleotides not matched to a gene: 7. CDR3 coding DNA: TGTGCCAGCAGGCAGACAGGGGAAGGTTCACCCCTCCACTTT. This translates into CASRQTGEGSPLHF. The whole variable domain, filled in from reference TRBV7-9 and TRBJ1-6, reads DTGVSQNPRHKITKRGQNVTFRCDPISEHNRLYWYRQTLGQGPEFLTYFQNEAQLEKSRLLSDRFSAERPKGSFSTLEIQRTEQGDSAMYLCASRQTGEGSPLHFGNGTRLTVT.

The chain links TRBV5-6 to TRBJ1-1; TRBD1 is a possible D gene (5 bases). CDR3 length: 15 residues. Germline CDR1 SGHDT, CDR2 YYEEEE. V was shortened by 3 bases and J by 1 base, with 13 bases between the two germline ends. In DNA form, the CDR3 reads TGTGCCAGCAGCTACAGGCCCGCCTCGAACACTGAAGCTTTCTTT. It is translated as CASSYRPASNTEAFF.

V is TRBV6-1 and J is TRBJ2-7; D gene unclear. Germline CDR1 and CDR2: MNHNS and SASEGT. V was trimmed by 7 bases and J by 3 bases, leaving 10 bases between them. The CDR3 consists of 12 residues. CDR3 bases: TGTGCCAGCAAAAGTAATGGCTACGAGCAGTACTTC. Its protein is CASKSNGYEQYF.

This clone was seen a single time. The junction differs from germline at one of its ends, possibly a read error. V usage is TRBV28 and J usage is TRBJ2-7; 7 bases line up with TRBD1. This CDR3 has 20 residues. Germline lookup yields CDR1 MDHEN and CDR2 SYDVKM. The CDR3 region is CASSSYPDRSVGLSLLNPNF. The CDR3 bases are TGTGCCAGCAGTTCCTACCCGGACAGGTCTGTGGGCCTTTCTCTCCTCAACCCAAACTTC.